Below are 30 T cell receptor beta chains sequenced from a single sample in a study of shared clonotypes between healthy human individuals. Generated by immunoSEQ multiplex PCR, the TCRdb table keeps only in-frame clones and is missing some. The sample gives approximately 480,000 clones, roughly 85% of which show up once; 9.5% to 15% is in the top ten. What was sequenced was PBMCs. The receptors derive from a woman in her thirties or forties in good health. Some clones in this sample may be carry-over from other donors' samples.

The chain carries TRBV5-4 and TRBJ2-1; 10 positions agree with TRBD2. The J segment lost 7 bases and the V segment lost 0 bases, leaving 4 bases of the junction unmatched. Per the germline V gene, CDR1 is SGHNT and CDR2 is YYREEE (reference sequence). This CDR3 region has 15 residues. The CDR3 loop is CASSLVTSGTNEQFF. The DNA of the CDR3 is TGTGCCAGCAGCTTGGTCACTAGCGGGACGAATGAGCAGTTCTTC.

This clone has just one count. The V and J genes are TRBV7-2 and TRBJ2-5; TRBD2 aligns across 12 bases. Germline values: CDR1 SGHTA, CDR2 FQGNSA. This CDR3 region has 16 residues. The junction had 8 bases not matched to a gene; V was cut back by 4 bases and J by 5 bases. The CDR3 bases are TGTGCCAGCAGCTCCGGACTAGCGGGAAAGGGTGAGACCCAGTACTTC. It codes for CASSSGLAGKGETQYF.

This clone was seen just once. The CDR3 nucleotides are TGTGCTAGGAACTACCGGGACTTCCAGAGCTCTGGAAACACCATATATTTT. Translation: CARNYRDFQSSGNTIYF. The V and J genes are TRBV5-8 and TRBJ1-3; D might be TRBD1 (5 bases). The germline V gene encodes CDR1 SGHTS and CDR2 YDEGEE. This CDR3 is built from 17 residues.

The table lists this clone with a count of one. The chain joins TRBV28 to TRBJ1-2, with D maybe TRBD1 (6 bases). This CDR3 spans 15 amino acids. The V end was cut by 6 bases, the J end by 5 bases, with 19 bases between. Germline lookup yields CDR1 MDHEN and CDR2 SYDVKM. In DNA, the CDR3 is TGTGCCAGCAGCATCTATCAGGGGCGGAGATATGGCTACACCTTC. Residues: CASSIYQGRRYGYTF.

V is TRBV25-1 and J is TRBJ2-2, with D perhaps TRBD1 or TRBD2 (7 bases each). This CDR3 spans 15 amino acids. V was pared by 3 bases and J by 6 bases, with 14 bases between. Germline V gene data show CDR1 as MGHDK and CDR2 as SYGVNS. CDR3 in amino acids: CASSDRGRESGELFF. CDR3 bases: TGTGCCAGCAGTGACAGGGGGAGGGAATCCGGGGAGCTGTTTTTT.

The J gene is TRBJ2-1, the V gene TRBV25-1; D is uncertain. This CDR3 is 10 amino acids long. Trimming shortened V by 8 bases and J by 5 bases, and 4 bases separated the two germline ends. CDR1 is MGHDK and CDR2 is SYGVNS in the germline V gene. CDR3 sequence (DNA): TGTGCCAGCCGAAACAATGAGCAGTTCTTC. Encoded protein: CASRNNEQFF.

This chain uses TRBV6-4 with TRBJ1-2, with D unclear. Trimming cost V 4 bases and J 0 bases, with 12 bases left between them. From germline, CDR1 is MRHNA and CDR2 SNTAGT. The length of the CDR3 is 15 residues. CDR3 protein: CASSGFPFSNYGYTF. CDR3 in DNA: TGTGCCAGCAGTGGTTTTCCTTTCTCTAACTATGGCTACACCTTC.

Points on this clone: At the DNA level, this CDR3 is encoded by other sequences in the same sample as well. This rearrangement joins TRBV30 to TRBJ2-7; D is unclear. V lost 0 bases, J lost 4 bases, and 7 bases lay in between. The CDR3 consists of 12 residues. Germline V gene sequence: CDR1 GTSNPN, CDR2 SVGIG (reference sequence). CDR3 amino acids: CAWSVALYEQYF. In nucleotides, the CDR3 is TGTGCCTGGAGTGTAGCACTTTACGAGCAGTACTTC.

The chain is built from TRBV28 and TRBJ1-1; the D gene is possibly TRBD1 (5 bases). CDR1 is MDHEN, CDR2 SYDVKM, per germline. V lost 6 bases and J lost 0, with 17 bases in between. This CDR3 spans 16 amino acids. This chain's CDR3 is CASRDSKGIMNTEAFF. Here the CDR3 DNA reads TGTGCCAGCAGGGACTCCAAGGGGATCATGAACACTGAAGCTTTCTTT.

The chain couples TRBV28 to TRBJ1-1; tentative D call: TRBD1 (5 bases). Per germline, CDR1 MDHEN and CDR2 SYDVKM. With 5 bases removed from V and 5 bases from J, the gap between germline ends came to 12 bases. CDR3 length: 13 amino acids. The DNA of the CDR3 is TGTGCCAGCAGTATCCTCAGGGTTACTGAAGCTTTCTTT. Protein: CASSILRVTEAFF.

The CDR3 is CASSPPPLAGGPRNEQFF. The DNA for the CDR3 is TGTGCCAGCAGCCCCCCACCTCTAGCGGGAGGGCCCAGGAATGAGCAGTTCTTC. V is TRBV7-2 and J is TRBJ2-1; 12 nucleotides align to TRBD2. This CDR3 comprises 18 residues. CDR1 is SGHTA and CDR2 is FQGNSA in the germline V gene. The J segment lost 7 bases and the V segment lost 5 bases, leaving 15 bases of the junction unmatched.

The CDR3 is CAWSVGGVNTIYF. CDR3 bases: TGTGCCTGGAGTGTCGGTGGGGTAAACACCATATATTTT. V usage is TRBV30 and J usage is TRBJ1-3; D gene uncertain. The ends were cut back, 0 bases at V and 6 bases at J, with 9 bases in the middle. This CDR3 spans 13 amino acids. CDR1 is GTSNPN and CDR2 is SVGIG in the germline V gene (reference sequence).

The chain links TRBV7-2 to TRBJ2-5, with TRBD2 matching over 7 bases. V gave up 4 bases and J gave up 2 bases; unmatched junction bases: 16. The germline gives CDR1 SGHTA, CDR2 FQGNSA. The CDR3 is 18 residues long. CDR3 DNA sequence: TGTGCCAGCAGCTCCTACCCTCAGGTTGGAGCGGGACAAGAGACCCAGTACTTC. Amino acid sequence: CASSSYPQVGAGQETQYF. The variable domain in full, completed from reference TRBV7-2 and TRBJ2-5, reads GAGVSQSPSNKVTEKGKDVELRCDPISGHTALYWYRQSLGQGLEFLIYFQGNSAPDKSGLPSDRFSAERTGGSVSTLTIQRTQQEDSAVYLCASSSYPQVGAGQETQYFGPGTRLLVL.

This clone was recorded at least ten times. V is TRBV2 and J is TRBJ1-2; D ambiguous. Germline CDR1 SNHLY, CDR2 FYNNEI. Trimming shortened V by 6 bases and J by 5 bases, and 10 bases separated the two germline ends. The CDR3 length is 12 residues. CDR3 region: CASRVSPYGYTF. In DNA, the CDR3 is TGTGCCAGCAGGGTCAGCCCTTATGGCTACACCTTC.

This rearrangement joins TRBV11-2 to TRBJ1-5; 8 nucleotides agree with TRBD1. Germline V gives CDR1 SGHAT, CDR2 FQNNGV. CDR3 length: 13 amino acids. The J segment lost 7 bases and the V segment lost 5 bases, leaving 4 bases of the junction unmatched. CDR3 amino acids: CASSVTGEQPQHF. CDR3 in DNA: TGTGCCAGCAGCGTGACAGGGGAACAGCCCCAGCATTTT.

The chain recombines TRBV2 with TRBJ1-1, with no clear D. This CDR3 contains 13 residues. Germline V lookup: CDR1 SNHLY, CDR2 FYNNEI. The V and J ends lost 5 bases and 3 bases respectively, with 10 bases between them. The CDR3 loop is CASSIGFDTEAFF. In DNA form, the CDR3 reads TGTGCCAGCAGTATCGGTTTCGACACTGAAGCTTTCTTT.

The J gene is TRBJ1-1, the V gene TRBV5-1; TRBD1 matches 9 bases. Germline CDR1 and CDR2: SGHRS and YFSETQ. The CDR3 runs to 17 residues. V was pared by 4 bases and J by 3 bases, with 13 bases of the junction left unmatched. CDR3 in amino acids: CASSLLTGGPGDTEAFF. The DNA of the CDR3 is TGCGCCAGCAGCCTACTGACAGGGGGTCCAGGCGACACTGAAGCTTTCTTT.

As for this clone: A far larger clone is one base from this, pointing to a likely read error. The CDR3 sequence is CASSLDARRSTGELLF. The DNA of the CDR3 is TGTGCCAGCAGCTTGGACGCTAGGAGGAGCACCGGGGAGCTGCTTTTT. The V and J genes are TRBV5-4 and TRBJ2-2; D might be TRBD2 (5 bases). The CDR3 is 16 amino acids. Germline CDR1 SGHNT, CDR2 YYREEE (reference sequence).

The V and J genes are TRBV11-1 and TRBJ2-5; D gene ambiguous. The length of the CDR3 is 15 residues. Per germline, CDR1 SGHAT and CDR2 FQDESV (reference sequence). V was clipped by 1 base and J by 5 bases, with 14 bases between them. The CDR3 DNA is TGTGCCAGCAGCTTAGATCGGGCGAGTGTGGAGACCCAGTACTTC. It codes for CASSLDRASVETQYF. Together with reference TRBV11-1 and TRBJ2-5, the CDR3 gives the full variable domain: EAEVAQSPRYKITEKSQAVAFWCDPISGHATLYWYRQILGQGPELLVQFQDESVVDDSQLPKDRFSAERLKGVDSTLKIQPAELGDSAMYLCASSLDRASVETQYFGPGTRLLVL.

As concerns this clone: The sample contains more than one DNA sequence encoding this CDR3. The chain combines TRBV18 with TRBJ1-2; D perhaps matches TRBD1 (6 bases). Germline CDR1 and CDR2: KGHSH and LQKENI. This CDR3 is 13 amino acids long. V lost 3 bases and J lost 5, with 10 bases in between. The CDR3 nucleotides are TGTGCCAGCTCACCGGCAGGGGATTATGGCTACACCTTC. It specifies CASSPAGDYGYTF.

This chain links TRBV4-2 with TRBJ1-2, with unresolved D. The germline CDR1 and CDR2 sequences are LGHNA and YNFKEQ. There are 13 residues in the CDR3. Between the trimmed V and J ends, which lost 4 bases and 1 base, there was a span of 7 bases. The CDR3 DNA is TGTGCCAGCAGCCCCCGGATTAACTATGGCTACACCTTC. It translates to CASSPRINYGYTF.

The chain recombines TRBV6-1 with TRBJ2-6; no reliable D call. Trimming left V 4 bases short and J 2 bases short, with 9 bases between. Germline values: CDR1 MNHNS, CDR2 SASEGT. The CDR3 spans 15 residues. Written as DNA, the CDR3 is TGTGCCAGCAGTGCCGACTGGGCTGGGGCCAACGTCCTGACTTTC. Protein: CASSADWAGANVLTF.

J is TRBJ1-1 and V is TRBV7-2, with TRBD1 as a possible D gene (5 bases). Germline V gene lookup returns CDR1 SGHTA and CDR2 FQGNSA. The V and J ends lost 2 bases and 4 bases respectively, with 11 bases between them. This CDR3 is 14 amino acids long. In DNA form, the CDR3 reads TGTGCCAGCAGCTTAAGCAGGGTCGGCACTGAAGCTTTCTTT. Translating gives CASSLSRVGTEAFF.

V and J are TRBV2 and TRBJ2-7; 11 bases are a match to TRBD2. V gave up 5 bases and J gave up 6 bases; unmatched junction bases: 9. Germline V gives CDR1 SNHLY, CDR2 FYNNEI. The CDR3 totals 15 residues. In DNA form, the CDR3 reads TGTGCCAGCAGTCTACTAGCGGGGGCAGCGGGCGAGCAGTACTTC. Amino acid sequence: CASSLLAGAAGEQYF.

The V gene is TRBV7-8, the J gene TRBJ2-3; TRBD1 or TRBD2 may be the D gene (5 bases each). Germline CDR1 reads SGHVS; CDR2 reads FQNEAQ. V lost 1 base, J lost 7 bases, and 6 bases lay in between. This CDR3 spans 12 amino acids. The CDR3 region is CASSLGGYTQYF. The CDR3 nucleotides read TGTGCCAGCAGCTTAGGGGGGTATACGCAGTATTTT.

The rearrangement uses TRBV19 and TRBJ1-5; D uncertain. Germline CDR1 reads LNHDA; CDR2 reads SQIVND (reference sequence). Trimming took off 4 bases at V and 7 bases at J, with 11 bases between the two ends. The CDR3 runs 13 residues. Here the CDR3 DNA reads TGTGCCAGTAGTAGCAGGTCTTTCCAGCCCCAGCATTTT. Translation gives CASSSRSFQPQHF.

V gene TRBV7-2 combines with J gene TRBJ2-1; D not certain. The germline gives CDR1 SGHTA, CDR2 FQGNSA. The CDR3 is made up of 12 amino acids. V shed 5 bases and J shed 6 bases, with 8 bases lying between them. CDR3 sequence reads: CASSRMSNEQFF. Written as DNA, the CDR3 is TGTGCCAGCAGCAGGATGTCCAATGAGCAGTTCTTC.

The chain is built from TRBV19 and TRBJ1-2, with D unclear. This CDR3 has 12 amino acids. V lost 5 bases and J lost 8, with 12 bases in between. CDR1 and CDR2 from the germline V gene are LNHDA and SQIVND (reference sequence). CDR3 sequence reads: CASSHGPTGYTF. CDR3 nucleotide sequence: TGTGCCAGTAGTCACGGACCGACGGGCTACACCTTC. Variable domain in full (rest from reference TRBV19 and TRBJ1-2): DGGITQSPKYLFRKEGQNVTLSCEQNLNHDAMYWYRQDPGQGLRLIYYSQIVNDFQKGDIAEGYSVSREKKESFPLTVTSAQKNPTAFYLCASSHGPTGYTFGSGTRLTVV.

The V and J genes are TRBV18 and TRBJ2-7; D gene unclear. This CDR3 is 15 amino acids long. Germline V gives CDR1 KGHSH, CDR2 LQKENI. The germline V and J ends were trimmed by 8 bases and 0 bases, with 17 bases remaining between them. Here the CDR3 DNA reads TGTGCCAGCACCCCTGGGCCTGCGAGCTCCTACGAGCAGTACTTC. It codes for CASTPGPASSYEQYF.

The V and J genes are TRBV29-1 and TRBJ1-3; D is unresolved. CDR1 and CDR2 (germline): SQVTM, ANQGSEA. Trimming took off 6 bases at V and 0 bases at J, with 15 bases between the two ends. This CDR3 comprises 15 residues. Here the CDR3 reads CSVSDGYYSGNTIYF. The CDR3 DNA reads TGCAGCGTCTCAGACGGGTATTACTCTGGAAACACCATATATTTT.